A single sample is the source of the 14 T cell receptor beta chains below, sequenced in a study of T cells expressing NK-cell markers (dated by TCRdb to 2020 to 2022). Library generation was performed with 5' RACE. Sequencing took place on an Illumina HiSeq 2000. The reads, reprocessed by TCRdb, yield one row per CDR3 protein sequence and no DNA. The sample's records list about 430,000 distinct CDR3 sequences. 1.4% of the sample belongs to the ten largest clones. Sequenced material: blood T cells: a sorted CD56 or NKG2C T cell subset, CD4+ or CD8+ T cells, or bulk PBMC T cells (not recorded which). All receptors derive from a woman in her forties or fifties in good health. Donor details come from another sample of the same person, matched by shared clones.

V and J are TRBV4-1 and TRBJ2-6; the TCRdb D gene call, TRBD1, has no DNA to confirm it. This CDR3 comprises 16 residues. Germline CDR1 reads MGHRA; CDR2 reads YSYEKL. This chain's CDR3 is CASRAPGTLLANVLTF.

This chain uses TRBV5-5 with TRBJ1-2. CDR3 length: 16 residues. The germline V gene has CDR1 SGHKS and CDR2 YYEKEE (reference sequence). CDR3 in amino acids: CASSQLFAKENYGYTF.

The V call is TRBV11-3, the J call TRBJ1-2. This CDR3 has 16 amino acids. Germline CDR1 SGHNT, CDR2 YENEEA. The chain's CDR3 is CASSLEGRGGAYGYTF.

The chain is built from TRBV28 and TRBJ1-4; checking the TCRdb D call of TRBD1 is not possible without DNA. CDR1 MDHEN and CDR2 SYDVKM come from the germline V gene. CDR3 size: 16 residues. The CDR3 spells CASSLGLGGLDEKLFF.

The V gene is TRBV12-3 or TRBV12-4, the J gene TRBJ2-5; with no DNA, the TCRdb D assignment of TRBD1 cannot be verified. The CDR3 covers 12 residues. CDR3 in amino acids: CASSRQGGTQYF.

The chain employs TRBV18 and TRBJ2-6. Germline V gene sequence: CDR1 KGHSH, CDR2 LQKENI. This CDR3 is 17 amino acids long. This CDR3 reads CASSPEAPGSGANVLTF.

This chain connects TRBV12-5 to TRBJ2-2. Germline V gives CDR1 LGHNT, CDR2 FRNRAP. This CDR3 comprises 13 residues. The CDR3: CASGLVRGGELFF.

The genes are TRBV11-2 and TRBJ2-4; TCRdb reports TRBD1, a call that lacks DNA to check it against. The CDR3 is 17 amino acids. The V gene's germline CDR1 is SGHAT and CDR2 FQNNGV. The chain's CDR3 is CASSPGGVLLAKNIQYF. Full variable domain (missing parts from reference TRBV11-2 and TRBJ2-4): EAGVAQSPRYKIIEKRQSVAFWCNPISGHATLYWYQQILGQGPKLLIQFQNNGVVDDSQLPKDRFSAERLKGVDSTLKIQPAKLEDSAVYLCASSPGGVLLAKNIQYFGAGTRLSVL.

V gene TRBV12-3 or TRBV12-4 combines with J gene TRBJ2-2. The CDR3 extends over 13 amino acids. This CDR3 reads CASSYAATGELFF.

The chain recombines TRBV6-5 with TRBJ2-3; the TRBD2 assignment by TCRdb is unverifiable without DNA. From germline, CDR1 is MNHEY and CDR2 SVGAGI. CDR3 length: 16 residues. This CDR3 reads CASSLSGRALADTQYF.

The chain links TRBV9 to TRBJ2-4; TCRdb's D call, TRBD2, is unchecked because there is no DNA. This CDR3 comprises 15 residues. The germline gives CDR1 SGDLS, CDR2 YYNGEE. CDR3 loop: CASSADVVAKNIQYF.

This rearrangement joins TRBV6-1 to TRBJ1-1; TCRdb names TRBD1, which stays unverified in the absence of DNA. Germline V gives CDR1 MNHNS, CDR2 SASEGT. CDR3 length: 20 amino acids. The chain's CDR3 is CASSDRRTGRGVNRDTEAFF.

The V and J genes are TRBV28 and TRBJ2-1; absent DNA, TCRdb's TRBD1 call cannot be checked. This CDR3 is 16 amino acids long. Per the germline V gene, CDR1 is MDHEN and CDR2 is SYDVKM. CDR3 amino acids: CASSLGGRGSYNEQFF.

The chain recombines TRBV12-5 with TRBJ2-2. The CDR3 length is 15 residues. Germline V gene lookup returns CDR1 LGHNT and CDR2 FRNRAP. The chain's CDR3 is CASGLVIPNTGELFF.